One and the same sample provided the 21 T cell receptor beta chains below, sequenced in a study of T cell repertoires in cytomegalovirus infection. Antigens for these TCRs are unknown. TCRdb ran MiXCR on the reads and lists one entry per CDR3 protein. The repertoire holds about 700,000 distinct CDR3 sequences, with around a third as singletons. This material consisted of cultured PBMCs, taken from culture after CMV antigen stimulation. Receptors originate from a human donor in good health (CMV status not recorded). Some clones in this sample may be carry-over from other donors' samples.

The table lists this clonotype with a few counts. CDR3 protein: CASSLTGAAGNTIYF. CDR3 nucleotides: TGTGCCAGCAGTCTTACAGGGGCAGCTGGAAACACCATATATTTT. V and J are TRBV12-3 or TRBV12-4 and TRBJ1-3; 7 positions agree with TRBD1. The CDR3 runs to 15 residues. V trimming: 5 bases; J trimming: 2 bases; junction bases outside the gene matches: 6.

This clonotype has a handful of counts. The gene calls are TRBV7-2 and TRBJ2-1; D is possibly TRBD2 (6 bases). V lost 5 bases to trimming and J lost 10 bases, with 18 bases between them. Germline V gives CDR1 SGHTA, CDR2 FQGNSA. CDR3 length: 14 residues. The CDR3 coding sequence is TGTGCCAGCAGCCCTTTGGGGCCGGAGGGGGAGCAGTTCTTC. Protein sequence: CASSPLGPEGEQFF.

The chain joins TRBV20-1 to TRBJ2-1, with D hard to call. The CDR3 covers 11 residues. The V and J ends lost 3 bases and 7 bases respectively, with 7 bases between them. In germline, CDR1 is DFQATT, CDR2 SNEGSKA (reference sequence). The CDR3 DNA is TGCAGTGCTAGCCGTCGGAATGAGCAGTTCTTC. Its protein is CSASRRNEQFF.

The V and J genes are TRBV27 and TRBJ2-7, with TRBD1 identical over 9 bases. The CDR3 runs 15 residues. The germline V gene has CDR1 MNHEY and CDR2 SMNVEV (reference sequence). V gave up 3 bases and J gave up 8 bases; unmatched junction bases: 11. The CDR3 reads CASSFLRGDRDKQYF. CDR3 bases: TGTGCCAGCAGTTTCCTACGGGGGGACAGGGATAAGCAGTACTTC.

This clonotype was counted between two and nine times. V and J are TRBV11-2 and TRBJ2-3; no clear D. V gave up 2 bases and J gave up 1 base, with 7 bases separating them. CDR3 size: 14 residues. CDR1 is SGHAT and CDR2 is FQNNGV in the germline V gene. The CDR3 sequence: CASSLYTGTDTQYF. DNA for the CDR3: TGTGCCAGCAGCTTATATACTGGCACAGATACGCAGTATTTT.

The rearrangement links TRBV4-2 to TRBJ1-5, with TRBD1 matching 7 bases. Trimming at V came to 0 bases and at J to 4 bases, leaving 3 bases not matched to a gene. This CDR3 spans 15 amino acids. Germline V lookup: CDR1 LGHNA, CDR2 YNFKEQ. The CDR3 DNA reads TGTGCCAGCAGCCAAGACAGGGGGTCGAATCAGCCCCAGCATTTT. Protein sequence: CASSQDRGSNQPQHF.

This sequence joins TRBV11-2 and TRBJ2-3; D remains unclear. V shed 2 bases and J shed 2 bases, with 8 bases lying between them. Looked up from germline, CDR1 is SGHAT and CDR2 is FQNNGV. The length of the CDR3 is 14 residues. In DNA form, the CDR3 reads TGTGCCAGCAGCTTATTCCGGGCCACAGATACGCAGTATTTT. This encodes CASSLFRATDTQYF.

Notes on this clonotype: A clone one base away is much larger, so this may be a read error. The chain carries TRBV7-2 and TRBJ2-7; 10 bases align to TRBD2. The CDR3 consists of 18 residues. V lost 1 base, J lost 2 bases, and 11 bases stayed unmatched. Germline CDR1 is SGHTA and CDR2 is FQGNSA. The CDR3 nucleotides are TGTACCAGCAGCTTAGGGGCTAGCGGGAGCGCTCTCCCCTACGAGCAGTACTTC. Protein: CTSSLGASGSALPYEQYF.

The chain couples TRBV4-3 to TRBJ1-2, with D possibly TRBD1 on 6 matching bases. Germline V gene lookup returns CDR1 LGHNA and CDR2 YSLEER. The CDR3 has 15 amino acids. V was cut by 4 bases and J by 2 bases, with 14 bases left in between. In nucleotides, the CDR3 is TGCGCCAGCAGCCGCACAACAGGGCCCAACTATGGCTACACCTTC. Translation gives CASSRTTGPNYGYTF.

The gene calls are TRBV11-1 and TRBJ2-1; 12 nucleotides align to TRBD1. CDR1 is SGHAT and CDR2 is FQDESV in the germline V gene (reference sequence). The CDR3 length is 15 residues. The V and J ends lost 4 bases and 9 bases, in that order; junction bases with no gene match: 7. DNA for the CDR3: TGTGCCAGCAGCTCCTCCGGGACAGGGGGCGGTGAGCAGTTCTTC. Its translation: CASSSSGTGGGEQFF.

This clonotype appeared a few times. The chain has TRBV7-2 and TRBJ1-2; 7 nucleotides align to TRBD1. CDR1 and CDR2 (germline): SGHTA, FQGNSA. The CDR3 has 15 amino acids. With 3 bases clipped from V and 1 base from J, the junction kept 5 bases outside the gene matches. CDR3 loop: CASSFTTGYNYGYTF. The DNA of the CDR3 is TGTGCCAGCAGCTTTACGACAGGGTATAACTATGGCTACACCTTC.

V usage is TRBV19 and J usage is TRBJ2-1; D gene ambiguous. The CDR3 loop spans 15 amino acids. Deletions cut 3 bases from V and 5 bases from J, with 14 bases between. Germline values: CDR1 LNHDA, CDR2 SQIVND (reference sequence). CDR3 protein: CASSIETLENNEQFF. The CDR3 DNA follows: TGTGCCAGTAGTATTGAGACTCTAGAAAACAATGAGCAGTTCTTC.

A note on this clonotype: Possible read error: a much larger clone is one base away. The chain combines TRBV7-8 with TRBJ2-7, with D tentatively TRBD2 (5 bases). The CDR3 contains 15 residues. The germline V and J ends were trimmed by 5 bases and 2 bases, with 16 bases remaining between them. Germline CDR1 reads SGHVS; CDR2 reads FQNEAQ. This CDR3 is CASSQSSAETYEQYF. The CDR3 DNA reads TGTGCCAGCAGCCAGAGCTCAGCGGAGACCTACGAGCAGTACTTC.

The sample holds a few counts of this clonotype. The gene calls are TRBV6-2 or TRBV6-3 and TRBJ2-7; D unresolved. Germline assignment: CDR1 MNHEY and CDR2 SVGEGT. This CDR3 comprises 13 residues. V was clipped by 5 bases and J by 0 bases, with 8 bases between them. CDR3 sequence (DNA): TGTGCCAGCAGTCACAAGAGCTCCTACGAGCAGTACTTC. This gives the protein CASSHKSSYEQYF.

The CDR3 DNA sequence: TGTGCCAGCAGTTTTGTACAGGGAGAGACCCAGTACTTC. Amino acids: CASSFVQGETQYF. The chain joins TRBV12-3 or TRBV12-4 to TRBJ2-5, with a tentative D call TRBD1 (6 bases). V was cut by 3 bases and J by 4 bases, with 9 bases left in between. The CDR3 sequence is 13 residues long.

This clonotype was counted between two and nine times. The CDR3 loop is CASSGGDRILNTEAFF. The CDR3, as DNA: TGTGCCAGCAGCGGGGGGGACAGGATTTTGAACACTGAAGCTTTCTTT. This chain joins TRBV6-1 and TRBJ1-1, with 8 bases that match TRBD1. The junction had 9 bases not matched to a gene; V was cut back by 6 bases and J by 0 bases. The germline gives CDR1 MNHNS, CDR2 SASEGT. The CDR3 has 16 residues.

In this sample, this clonotype turned up a few times. The rearrangement joins TRBV4-1 to TRBJ2-7; D not resolved. The V end was cut by 3 bases, the J end by 6 bases, with 9 bases between. CDR1 MGHRA and CDR2 YSYEKL come from the germline V gene. CDR3 length: 12 residues. The CDR3 protein is CASSHDGAEQYF. CDR3 sequence (DNA): TGCGCCAGCAGCCATGACGGAGCCGAGCAGTACTTC.

This clonotype came up a few times. The rearrangement links TRBV7-2 to TRBJ2-2, with 12 bases that match TRBD2. The germline V gene has CDR1 SGHTA and CDR2 FQGNSA. Trimming cost V 4 bases and J 1 base; bases outside gene matches: 10. The CDR3 totals 19 residues. CDR3 DNA: TGTGCCAGCAGCTCCTTCGTGACTAGCGGGAGACAGAACACCGGGGAGCTGTTTTTT. Protein sequence: CASSSFVTSGRQNTGELFF.

The CDR3 is CASREGTANSPLHF. The CDR3 nucleotides read TGTGCCAGCAGGGAAGGGACAGCCAATTCACCCCTCCACTTT. The chain combines TRBV6-5 with TRBJ1-6; 7 nucleotides line up with TRBD1. The CDR3 covers 14 residues. Germline trimming cut 6 bases from V and 7 bases from J; bases unmatched to any gene: 6. Germline CDR1 is MNHEY and CDR2 is SVGAGI.

This clonotype has only a few counts. This sequence joins TRBV12-3 or TRBV12-4 and TRBJ1-5; no clear D. V was clipped by 7 bases and J by 6 bases, with 13 bases between them. The CDR3 has 13 residues. CDR3 loop: CASTQRWVQPQHF. CDR3 in DNA: TGTGCCAGCACCCAAAGGTGGGTTCAGCCCCAGCATTTT.

V and J are TRBV6-5 and TRBJ1-4; D uncertain. Germline V gives CDR1 MNHEY, CDR2 SVGAGI. The CDR3 is made up of 13 amino acids. Trimming left V 6 bases short and J 8 bases short, with 13 bases between. The CDR3 DNA follows: TGTGCCAGCAGCATCCGTTCGAGGGAAAAACTGTTTTTT. Residues: CASSIRSREKLFF.